The 25 T cell receptor beta chains in this list originate from one sample, sequenced in a study of beta chain features in type 1 diabetes. Isolated RNA was reverse transcribed in full, so expressed TCRB transcripts were sequenced. Sequencing was performed with immunoSEQ multiplex PCR; in TCRdb, only in-frame clones are kept and a portion is missing. The table has around 500,000 clones, roughly 11% seen once; the top ten hold over 0.04%. The sequenced sample consisted of naive CD4+ T cells from blood. These receptors all stem from a woman aged 18-29 years in good health.

The gene calls are TRBV9 and TRBJ2-3; weak D call: TRBD1 (6 bases). There are 16 residues in the CDR3. V was cut by 4 bases and J by 5 bases, with 20 bases left in between. CDR1 is SGDLS and CDR2 is YYNGEE in the germline V gene. Here the CDR3 DNA reads TGTGCCAGCAGCAAACTCCAGGGGCCCGTAGGAGATACGCAGTATTTT. Protein product: CASSKLQGPVGDTQYF.

This chain joins TRBV5-4 and TRBJ1-2; unclear D gene. Germline V CDR1 and CDR2: SGHNT, YYREEE (reference sequence). The CDR3 is 14 residues long. Deletions cut 1 base from V and 4 bases from J, with 11 bases between. CDR3 DNA: TGTGCCAGCAGCTTGTTTGGAGGTCCCTATGGCTACACCTTC. As protein: CASSLFGGPYGYTF.

The chain recombines TRBV29-1 with TRBJ2-5; 8 nucleotides match TRBD2. Trimming cost V 6 bases and J 4 bases; bases outside gene matches: 16. CDR3 length: 16 residues. Germline-derived CDR1 and CDR2 are SQVTM and ANQGSEA. Here the CDR3 DNA reads TGCAGCGTCCGCCCCGGGGGCGGGAGGTTTAGAGAGACCCAGTACTTC. Amino acid sequence: CSVRPGGGRFRETQYF. The full variable domain, its missing parts supplied by reference TRBV29-1 and TRBJ2-5, is SAVISQKPSRDICQRGTSLTIQCQVDSQVTMMFWYRQQPGQSLTLIATANQGSEATYESGFVIDKFPISRPNLTFSTLTVSNMSPEDSSIYLCSVRPGGGRFRETQYFGPGTRLLVL.

About this clone: One end of the junction varies from germline; a read error may be responsible. This rearrangement joins TRBV9 to TRBJ2-5; 11 nucleotides match TRBD2. The CDR3 runs to 18 residues. Germline V gene data show CDR1 as SGDLS and CDR2 as YYNGEE. For the CDR3, the DNA is TGTGCCAGCAGCGTAGCTTGGGGACTAGCGGAAAACCAGGAGACCCAGTACTTC. Protein: CASSVAWGLAENQETQYF.

In this sample, this clone turned up a few times. The rearrangement links TRBV7-2 to TRBJ2-1; 8 bases are shared with TRBD1. The CDR3 runs to 14 residues. Looked up from germline, CDR1 is SGHTA and CDR2 is FQGNSA. Trimming removed 3 bases from V and 10 bases from J; junction bases left unmatched: 8. The CDR3 bases are TGTGCCAGCAGCTTGGATCCAGGGGGCTTCGAGCAGTTCTTC. The encoded protein is CASSLDPGGFEQFF.

This clone was seen only a few times. The chain employs TRBV20-1 and TRBJ2-5; D not certain. Germline V gene data show CDR1 as DFQATT and CDR2 as SNEGSKA (reference sequence). The CDR3 has 11 residues. V was clipped by 4 bases and J by 3 bases, with 6 bases between them. The CDR3 reads CSAIRKETQYF. CDR3 DNA sequence: TGCAGTGCTATCAGAAAAGAGACCCAGTACTTC.

Only a few counts were recorded for this clone. CDR3 sequence (DNA): TGCGCCAGCAGCCAAGGGATAGGGGGCCGCACAGATACGCAGTATTTT. It yields the protein CASSQGIGGRTDTQYF. V usage is TRBV4-3 and J usage is TRBJ2-3; 7 bases fit TRBD1. J was trimmed by 1 base and V by 1 base; bases with no gene match: 5. Germline values: CDR1 LGHNA, CDR2 YSLEER. The CDR3 covers 16 residues.

There are a few counts of this clone. The chain combines TRBV5-4 with TRBJ1-2; D is undetermined. V lost 0 bases, J lost 3 bases, and 6 bases lay in between. The CDR3 spans 13 residues. CDR1 is SGHNT and CDR2 is YYREEE in the germline V gene (reference sequence). CDR3 DNA sequence: TGTGCCAGCAGCTTGGCCGAATACTATGGCTACACCTTC. Translating gives CASSLAEYYGYTF.

This chain connects TRBV9 to TRBJ2-5; D ambiguous. Trimming removed 4 bases from V and 5 bases from J, with 15 bases in between. This CDR3 comprises 14 residues. Germline-derived CDR1 and CDR2 are SGDLS and YYNGEE. CDR3 sequence (DNA): TGTGCCAGCAGCCCGACCGAAGTCGGGGAGACCCAGTACTTC. Its protein product is CASSPTEVGETQYF.

This clone was found a few times. J is TRBJ2-4 and V is TRBV14; no clear D gene. Germline V gives CDR1 SGHDN, CDR2 FVKESK. V lost 3 bases and J lost 1, with 10 bases in between. The CDR3 is made up of 15 amino acids. CDR3 sequence (DNA): TGTGCCAGCAGCCACCTACTTGGGGCCAAAAACATTCAGTACTTC. Translating gives CASSHLLGAKNIQYF.

Only a few counts were recorded for this clone. The chain links TRBV27 to TRBJ2-2; D unresolved. Germline V lookup: CDR1 MNHEY, CDR2 SMNVEV (reference sequence). The CDR3 totals 15 residues. V was cut by 3 bases and J by 0 bases, with 8 bases left in between. DNA for the CDR3: TGTGCCAGCAGTTTTGTCACGGCGAACACCGGGGAGCTGTTTTTT. Its protein is CASSFVTANTGELFF.

The chain combines TRBV7-8 with TRBJ2-5, with no clear D. V gave up 3 bases and J gave up 2 bases, with 13 bases separating them. This CDR3 region has 15 residues. Germline loops: CDR1 SGHVS, CDR2 FQNEAQ. CDR3 DNA sequence: TGTGCCAGCAGCTTTTTAGAATCGCTACAAGAGACCCAGTACTTC. Its translation: CASSFLESLQETQYF.

CDR3 DNA: TGTGCCTGGAGTACCGGGACTAGCAATGAGCAGTTCTTC. Translation gives CAWSTGTSNEQFF. This sequence joins TRBV30 and TRBJ2-1; 8 bases agree with TRBD2. The CDR3 spans 13 residues. V trimming: 2 bases; J trimming: 6 bases; junction bases outside the gene matches: 3. Germline CDR1 is GTSNPN and CDR2 is SVGIG (reference sequence).

This clone has a handful of counts. This chain uses TRBV5-4 with TRBJ2-3, with unresolved D. The V gene's germline CDR1 is SGHNT and CDR2 YYREEE (reference sequence). V was trimmed by 4 bases and J by 2 bases, leaving 11 bases between them. The CDR3 loop spans 14 amino acids. The CDR3, as DNA: TGTGCCAGCAGCCCAGTTTCAGTCACAGATACGCAGTATTTT. Its translation is CASSPVSVTDTQYF.

This clone was counted a few times. The V and J genes are TRBV5-1 and TRBJ2-2; D may be TRBD2 (6 bases). V was pared by 4 bases and J by 1 base, with 20 bases between. Germline lookup yields CDR1 SGHRS and CDR2 YFSETQ. The CDR3 spans 18 residues. The CDR3 sequence: CASSNRPSGSGNTGELFF. The CDR3 DNA sequence: TGCGCCAGCAGCAACCGACCATCGGGTAGCGGGAACACCGGGGAGCTGTTTTTT.

There are a few counts of this clone. The chain has TRBV10-3 and TRBJ2-3; TRBD2 matches at 12 bases. Trimming cost V 4 bases and J 8 bases; bases outside gene matches: 10. This CDR3 is built from 16 residues. Germline V gene data show CDR1 as ENHRY and CDR2 as SYGVKD. DNA of the CDR3: TGTGCCATCAGTGGAGAAACTAGCGGGGGGCAGCCTACGCAGTATTTT. Its protein product is CAISGETSGGQPTQYF.

The chain uses TRBV5-6 and TRBJ2-5; the D is unclear. V lost 0 bases, J lost 5 bases, and 5 bases lay in between. CDR3 length: 12 residues. Germline-derived CDR1 and CDR2 are SGHDT and YYEEEE. The CDR3 DNA follows: TGTGCCAGCAGCTTGGGGTCGGAGACCCAGTACTTC. As protein: CASSLGSETQYF.

This clone was counted between two and nine times. This specimen includes other DNA sequences encoding the same CDR3. This sequence joins TRBV9 and TRBJ1-1; 7 bases are shared with TRBD1. CDR1 is SGDLS, CDR2 YYNGEE, per germline. The CDR3 has 14 residues. Germline trimming cut 4 bases from V and 0 bases from J; bases unmatched to any gene: 3. DNA for the CDR3: TGTGCCAGCAGCACAGGGACAGTGAACACTGAAGCTTTCTTT. It yields the protein CASSTGTVNTEAFF.

This clone was found once. The chain recombines TRBV7-2 with TRBJ1-5; D might be TRBD1 (5 bases). CDR3 length: 15 residues. Trimming shortened V by 1 base and J by 0 bases, and 7 bases separated the two germline ends. CDR1 SGHTA and CDR2 FQGNSA come from the germline V gene. The DNA of the CDR3 is TGTGCCAGCAGCTTAGGACAGTTTAGCAATCAGCCCCAGCATTTT. This sequence encodes CASSLGQFSNQPQHF.

The table lists this clone with a few counts. V is TRBV18 and J is TRBJ2-3; D gene unclear. The V end lost 1 base, the J end lost 4 bases, and 15 bases lay between the germline ends. Germline V CDR1 and CDR2: KGHSH, LQKENI. CDR3 length: 16 residues. Written as DNA, the CDR3 is TGTGCCAGCTCACCACGGCGCGGCCGCCTCGCAGATACGCAGTATTTT. Its protein is CASSPRRGRLADTQYF.

V gene TRBV18 combines with J gene TRBJ1-4; maybe TRBD1 (5 bases). Trimming left V 1 base short and J 8 bases short, with 14 bases between. Germline V CDR1 and CDR2: KGHSH, LQKENI. CDR3 length equals 15 residues. CDR3 protein: CASSPHQQWDEKLFF. The CDR3 nucleotides read TGTGCCAGCTCACCACATCAGCAGTGGGACGAAAAACTGTTTTTT.

CDR3 in DNA: TGTGCCAGCAGCCAAGCCCGCGACACAGATACGCAGTATTTT. This gives the protein CASSQARDTDTQYF. V and J are TRBV14 and TRBJ2-3; D is unresolved. Germline V lookup: CDR1 SGHDN, CDR2 FVKESK. The V end was cut by 1 base, the J end by 2 bases, with 7 bases between. The CDR3 length is 14 residues.

This clone was picked up a small number of times. The CDR3 region is CASSSGRGIYNEQFF. Here the CDR3 DNA reads TGTGCCAGCTCATCTGGGCGGGGGATTTACAATGAGCAGTTCTTC. V is TRBV2 and J is TRBJ2-1; the match to TRBD2 covers 7 bases. The CDR3 extends over 15 amino acids. Looked up from germline, CDR1 is SNHLY and CDR2 is FYNNEI. V shed 8 bases, J shed 4 bases, and the junction held 11 bases outside the gene matches.

This clone was observed many times. V and J are TRBV14 and TRBJ2-1, with D perhaps TRBD1 (6 bases). V gave up 4 bases and J gave up 10 bases, with 11 bases separating them. The germline gives CDR1 SGHDN, CDR2 FVKESK. The CDR3 runs 12 residues. CDR3 sequence (DNA): TGTGCCAGCAGCCCACAGGGAGAGGAGCAGTTCTTC. Translation gives CASSPQGEEQFF.

The V gene is TRBV28, the J gene TRBJ1-5; no clear D. The V gene's germline CDR1 is MDHEN and CDR2 SYDVKM. The CDR3 has 14 amino acids. The germline V and J ends were trimmed by 7 bases and 2 bases, with 12 bases remaining between them. This chain's CDR3 is CASTIPGGNQPQHF. The CDR3 DNA reads TGTGCCAGCACTATTCCAGGTGGCAATCAGCCCCAGCATTTT.